This TCR beta chain was identified in a study of shared clonotypes between healthy human individuals. Study observations and caveats: Around 5% was the fraction of naive CD4 clonotypes found shared across four donors.

Trimming pared 6 bases from V and 4 bases from J, leaving 10 bases between. Germline CDR1 and CDR2: MNHEY and SMNVEV (reference sequence). The CDR3 spans 13 residues. CD45RO-negative, CCR7-selected cells formed the naive CD8 fraction, which excluded terminally differentiated effector memory CD45RA+ cells. The method was immunoSEQ multiplex PCR; TCRdb's version includes in-frame clones alone and lacks a portion of them. This sample carries hundreds of thousands of clones, around 92% of them seen once, and the ten largest clones take 24%. A remark on this clone: Its target is unknown.

The rearrangement uses TRBV27 and TRBJ1-5, with D maybe TRBD1 (5 bases). The source of this sequence is a young man in good health. Sequenced material: naive CD8+ T cells sorted from blood. CDR3 residues: CASSPDINQPQHF. The CDR3 nucleotides read TGTGCCAGCAGCCCGGACATTAATCAGCCCCAGCATTTT.